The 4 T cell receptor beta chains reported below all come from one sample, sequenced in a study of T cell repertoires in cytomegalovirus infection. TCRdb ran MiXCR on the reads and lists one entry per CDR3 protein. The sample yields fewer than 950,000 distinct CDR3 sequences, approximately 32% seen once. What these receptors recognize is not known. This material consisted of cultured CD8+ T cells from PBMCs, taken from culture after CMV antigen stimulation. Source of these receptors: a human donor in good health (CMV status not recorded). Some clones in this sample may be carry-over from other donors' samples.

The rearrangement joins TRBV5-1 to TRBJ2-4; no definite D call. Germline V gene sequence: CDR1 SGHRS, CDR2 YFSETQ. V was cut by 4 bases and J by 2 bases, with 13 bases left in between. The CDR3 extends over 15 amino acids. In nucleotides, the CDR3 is TGCGCCAGCAGCCCCGAAGAGGACCCCAAAAACATTCAGTACTTC. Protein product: CASSPEEDPKNIQYF. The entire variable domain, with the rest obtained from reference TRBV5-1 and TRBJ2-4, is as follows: KAGVTQTPRYLIKTRGQQVTLSCSPISGHRSVSWYQQTPGQGLQFLFEYFSETQRNKGNFPGRFSGRQFSNSRSEMNVSTLELGDSALYLCASSPEEDPKNIQYFGAGTRLSVL.

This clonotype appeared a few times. The CDR3 sequence: CASSFSRANGNTIYF. CDR3 sequence (DNA): TGTGCCAGCAGTTTTAGCAGGGCAAACGGAAACACCATATATTTT. The genes are TRBV12-3 or TRBV12-4 and TRBJ1-3; TRBD1 is a possible D gene (5 bases). Trimming cost V 3 bases and J 4 bases, with 13 bases left between them. This CDR3 has 15 amino acids.

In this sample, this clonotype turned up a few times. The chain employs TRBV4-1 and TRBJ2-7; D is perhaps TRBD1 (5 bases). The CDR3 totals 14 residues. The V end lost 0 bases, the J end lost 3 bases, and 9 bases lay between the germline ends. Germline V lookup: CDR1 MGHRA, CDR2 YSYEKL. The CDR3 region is CASSQEDSLYEQYF. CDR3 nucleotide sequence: TGCGCCAGCAGCCAAGAAGACAGTCTCTACGAGCAGTACTTC.

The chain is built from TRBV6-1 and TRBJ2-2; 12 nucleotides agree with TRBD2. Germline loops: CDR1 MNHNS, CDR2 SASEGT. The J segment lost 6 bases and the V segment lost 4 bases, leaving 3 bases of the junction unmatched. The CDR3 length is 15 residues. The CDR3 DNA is TGTGCCAGCAGTGCGTCTAGCGGGGGGGCCGGGGAGCTGTTTTTT. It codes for CASSASSGGAGELFF.